The clone carrying this T cell receptor beta chain was seen only once. Measured with immunoSEQ multiplex PCR; TCRdb has only the in-frame clones, and not every one. The sample lists more than 100,000 clones; around nine tenths were seen once. These data originate in a study of cytomegalovirus exposure and HLA in healthy donors. Overall study: It was reported in a later analysis that the roughly 120 validation repertoires used the same platform as the approximately 690 first-cohort repertoires.

This CDR3 is 13 amino acids long. The V end lost 5 bases, the J end lost 0 bases, and 5 bases lay between the germline ends. CDR1 SEHNR and CDR2 FQNEAQ come from the germline V gene (reference sequence). Donors came from a validation cohort of 95 to 150 subjects, distinct from the first 666-subject cohort. Material for sequencing was PBMCs. The chain carries TRBV7-9 and TRBJ2-1; the D is unclear. The TCR was taken from a man aged 30-40 years in good health and CMV-seronegative. CDR3 coding DNA: TGTGCCAGCAGCCCCCGCTCCTACAATGAGCAGTTCTTC. Protein product: CASSPRSYNEQFF.